One and the same sample provided the 7 T cell receptor beta chains below, sequenced in a study of blood T cells in healthy people across ages. Next came a second PCR, run for about 6 to 12 cycles, which used a sample-barcoded 5' primer along with a J-beta primer mix. TCRdb independently ran MiXCR on the 5' RACE reads; one entry per CDR3 protein. The sample yields 750,000 to 850,000 distinct CDR3 sequences, roughly 25% seen once. These data were also filed under a second study, of T cells of mothers and their children.

The specimen sequenced was blood. These receptor sequences come from a boy younger than 18 in good health.

This clonotype has just a few counts. V and J are TRBV11-2 and TRBJ2-5, with 11 positions matching TRBD1. The CDR3 is 15 amino acids. Per the germline V gene, CDR1 is SGHAT and CDR2 is FQNNGV. Unmatched junction bases numbered 5, after V lost 2 bases and J lost 6 bases. The CDR3 sequence: CASSLPGTGGKTQYF. For the CDR3, the DNA is TGTGCCAGCAGCTTACCCGGGACAGGGGGAAAGACCCAGTACTTC.

The rearrangement links TRBV5-6 to TRBJ2-7; D ambiguous. The CDR3 runs 15 residues. V shed 4 bases and J shed 5 bases, with 19 bases lying between them. Germline values: CDR1 SGHDT, CDR2 YYEEEE. CDR3 amino acids: CASSLRRRYRDEQYF. Written as DNA, the CDR3 is TGTGCCAGCAGCCTTCGACGGAGATATAGGGACGAGCAGTACTTC. The full variable domain, its missing parts supplied by reference TRBV5-6 and TRBJ2-7, is DAGVTQSPTHLIKTRGQQVTLRCSPKSGHDTVSWYQQALGQGPQFIFQYYEEEERQRGNFPDRFSGHQFPNYSSELNVNALLLGDSALYLCASSLRRRYRDEQYFGPGTRLTVT.

This chain joins TRBV29-1 and TRBJ1-5; D unclear. Germline assignment: CDR1 SQVTM and CDR2 ANQGSEA. The CDR3 consists of 14 residues. The germline V and J ends were trimmed by 6 bases and 2 bases, with 14 bases remaining between them. Here the CDR3 reads CSVDTGEGNQPQHF. The CDR3 bases are TGCAGCGTAGACACCGGGGAGGGCAATCAGCCCCAGCATTTT.

This clonotype has more than one count but fewer than ten. The chain employs TRBV20-1 and TRBJ2-5; TRBD2 aligns across 7 bases. Trimming at V came to 6 bases and at J to 7 bases, leaving 17 bases not matched to a gene. Germline V lookup: CDR1 DFQATT, CDR2 SNEGSKA (reference sequence). The CDR3 has 15 amino acids. The CDR3 here is CSAVSGGSRLGTQYF. CDR3 sequence (DNA): TGCAGTGCGGTATCGGGAGGCTCCCGATTGGGGACCCAGTACTTC.

This clonotype was counted a few times. A junction boundary mismatches the germline segment, possibly from a read error. The rearrangement joins TRBV6-5 to TRBJ1-5, with D perhaps matching TRBD1 (5 bases). The CDR3 has 14 residues. CDR1 and CDR2 from the germline V gene are MNHEY and SVGAGI. The CDR3 here is CARSYGGGGQPQHF. In nucleotides, the CDR3 is TGTGCCCGCAGTTACGGTGGGGGAGGACAGCCCCAGCATTTT.

Only a few counts were recorded for this clonotype. The chain employs TRBV27 and TRBJ2-2; 7 nucleotides line up with TRBD2. The CDR3 consists of 16 residues. V was pared by 5 bases and J by 3 bases, with 9 bases of the junction left unmatched. CDR1 MNHEY and CDR2 SMNVEV come from the germline V gene (reference sequence). The CDR3 loop is CASSLRTAGDTGELFF. In DNA form, the CDR3 reads TGTGCCAGCAGTCTCCGGACGGCGGGGGACACCGGGGAGCTGTTTTTT.

This clonotype was counted between two and nine times. The J gene is TRBJ2-5, the V gene TRBV25-1; 8 positions agree with TRBD2. This CDR3 spans 15 amino acids. V lost 10 bases, J lost 0 bases, and 10 bases stayed unmatched. Per the germline V gene, CDR1 is MGHDK and CDR2 is SYGVNS. CDR3 loop: CATFGRGWHQETQYF. The CDR3, as DNA: TGTGCCACCTTCGGGAGGGGCTGGCACCAAGAGACCCAGTACTTC. The full variable domain, completed using reference TRBV25-1 and TRBJ2-5, is EADIYQTPRYLVIGTGKKITLECSQTMGHDKMYWYQQDPGMELHLIHYSYGVNSTEKGDLSSESTVSRIRTEHFPLTLESARPSHTSQYLCATFGRGWHQETQYFGPGTRLLVL.